This T cell receptor (beta chain) was sequenced in a study of control samples from healthy donors and cancer patients. Only in-frame clones appear in the TCRdb table, and some are missing; sequencing was by immunoSEQ multiplex PCR. Of approximately 150,000 clones in the sample, around 94% were seen once. Germline values: CDR1 MNHEY, CDR2 SMNVEV (reference sequence). Trimming at V came to 8 bases and at J to 6 bases, leaving 7 bases not matched to a gene. The CDR3 contains 13 residues. The chain couples TRBV27 to TRBJ1-5; 7 positions match TRBD1. The receptor comes from a man aged 60 to 75 with colorectal cancer. Sequencing input: PBMCs. CDR3 DNA: TGTGCCAGCGGAACAGGGGTTGGTCAGCCCCAGCATTTT. Its protein is CASGTGVGQPQHF.